This T cell receptor beta chain appears in the sequencing data of a study of T cell responses to AZD1222 COVID-19 vaccine (dated by TCRdb to about 2021). Background on the whole study: A total of approximately 240 trial participants underwent TCR sequencing, of whom roughly 210 received two doses of AZD1222 and some 26 received two doses of the MenACWY control vaccine. Trial participants were enrolled by age into subgroups of 18-55, 56-69 and 70-plus years, and roughly 150, 30 and 60 TCR-sequenced participants, respectively, were included in these subgroups. General study outcomes and caveats: The vaccine-associated CD4 TCRs covered the entire spike protein, and the dominant responses fell in regions 160-218 and 743-854. Because no day 14 peak-response samples were available, repertoires were characterized only after the peak T cell response. Epitopes outside the regions mutated in the B.1.351 and B.1.1.7 variants were reportedly recognized by nearly half of the unique spike-specific TCRs. Participants were mostly white British, with more females than males. The authors suggested clonal diversity may have been underestimated. Conclusions about previously exposed vaccinees are limited because only six or seven AZD1222 recipients were SARS-CoV-2 seropositive at baseline. A significant rise in spike-specific TCR breadth and depth was observed after two AZD1222 doses relative to day 0 and relative to MenACWY recipients. The 56-69-year group was small, and its depth increase did not reach significance, likely because of low power.

The CDR3 regions of human TCRbeta chains were subjected to immunosequencing. The authors processed their data as follows. TCRs in the repertoires were compared against a reference library of SARS-CoV-2-specific TCRs that had been generated with the MIRA antigen-specificity platform. Breadth meant the fraction of unique TCRs that were SARS-CoV-2-associated, whereas depth meant the fraction of total T cells that were SARS-CoV-2-associated. Using the MIRA data, every spike-specific TCR was mapped to the spike region that the TCR reacted to and assigned to either a CD4 or a CD8 class. Log10-transformed breadth and depth values were compared by one-way ANOVA with Sidak's multiple comparisons tests. In its TCRdb copy, this immuneACCESS table keeps in-frame sequences only and misses some clones. Where compared with another copy, unresolved V genes explain less than half of these, and the others have no known cause. The DNA gave D and trimming, while V, J and clone size come from that table. This sample lists about 270,000 clones; 94% were detected once. 0.5% to 0.7% of the sample rests with the top ten.

For CDR1 and CDR2, the germline V gene (reference sequence) lists SGHKS and YYEKEE. The CDR3, from cysteine to phenylalanine, totals 15 residues. Only the CDR3 region is kept as DNA, spanning 45 bases read in frame from base 1. From V the trimming removes 3 bases and from J it removes 3 bases, while the gene matches leave 6 bases of the junction unaccounted for. The sample's time point label, decoded: about 28 days (+/-7) after the second vaccine dose. AZD1222 recipients whose second dose came at about 4 weeks and those whose second dose came at about 12 weeks were combined into one group, since spike-specific TCR depth and breadth did not differ between the two schedules. Vaccinee samples came from UK trials COV001 and COV002, including a single-blind randomized controlled phase 2/3 trial of AZD1222 (ChAdOx1 nCoV-19) in healthy adults. Trial participant PBMC samples were collected at day 0 and day 28 after the second dose for TCRbeta chain sequencing.

Regarding this clone: This receptor's antigen is unknown. Per-base quality was not reported, and no clone a single base away is much larger than it.

The material sequenced was peripheral blood, taken 28 days after the second AZD1222 dose. This receptor was obtained from an adult who received the AZD1222 COVID-19 vaccine. The rearrangement joined TRBV5-5 to TRBJ2-1, and TRBD2 matches 7 of the central bases. CDR3 loop: CASSSVRGGYNEQFF. At the DNA level, the sequence is TGTGCCAGCAGCTCGGTTCGCGGGGGCTACAATGAGCAGTTCTTC.